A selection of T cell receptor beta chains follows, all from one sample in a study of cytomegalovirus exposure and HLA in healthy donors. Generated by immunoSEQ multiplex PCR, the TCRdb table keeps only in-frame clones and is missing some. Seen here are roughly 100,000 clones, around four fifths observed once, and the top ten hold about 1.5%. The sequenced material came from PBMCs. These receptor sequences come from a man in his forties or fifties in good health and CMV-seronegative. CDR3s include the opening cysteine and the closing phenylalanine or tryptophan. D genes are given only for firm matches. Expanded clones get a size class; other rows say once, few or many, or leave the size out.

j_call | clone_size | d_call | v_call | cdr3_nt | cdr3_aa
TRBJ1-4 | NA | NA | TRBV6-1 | TGTGCCAGCAGTGAAGCCCTCCAGGGCGAGACGGCAACTAATGAAAAACTGTTTTTT | CASSEALQGETATNEKLFF
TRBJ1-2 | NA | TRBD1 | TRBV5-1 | TGCGCCAGCAGTTCTAGTCCCGGGACAGGGGAGAGGGGCGGCTACACCTTC | CASSSSPGTGERGGYTF
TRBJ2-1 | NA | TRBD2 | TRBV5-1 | TGCGCCAGCACCCCTACCGGGGAGCGGGGGGGTTACAATGAGCAGTTCTTC | CASTPTGERGGYNEQFF
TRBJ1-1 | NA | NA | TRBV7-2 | TGTGCCAGCAGGCCACAAGTGGACACTGAAGCTTTCTTT | CASRPQVDTEAFF
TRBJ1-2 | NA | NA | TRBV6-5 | TGTGCCAGCAGTTACTCGGAGGGTGGCTACACCTTC | CASSYSEGGYTF
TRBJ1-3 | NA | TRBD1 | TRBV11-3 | TGTGCCAGCAGCGTACGACAGGGGAAAGGAAACACCATATATTTT | CASSVRQGKGNTIYF
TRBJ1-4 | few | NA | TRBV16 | TGTGCCAGCAGCCCGTGGACTCGGACTAATGAAAAACTGTTTTTT | CASSPWTRTNEKLFF
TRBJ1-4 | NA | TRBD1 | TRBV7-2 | TGTGCCAGCAGGGGACAGGGTTCAACTAATGAAAAACTGTTTTTT | CASRGQGSTNEKLFF
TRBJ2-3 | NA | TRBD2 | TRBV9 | TGTGCCAGCAGCGCCGAGACTAGCCCCACAGATACGCAGTATTTT | CASSAETSPTDTQYF
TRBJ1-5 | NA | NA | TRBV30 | TGTGCCTGGAGTGTACCAGTAACAGCTAGCAATCAGCCCCAGCATTTT | CAWSVPVTASNQPQHF
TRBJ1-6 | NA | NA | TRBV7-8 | TGTGCCAGCAGCTTAGGTGGGGAGAATTCACCCCTCCACTTT | CASSLGGENSPLHF
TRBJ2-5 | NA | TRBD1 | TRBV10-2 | TGCGCCAGCAGTAAACAGGGGCGAGAGACCCAGTACTTC | CASSKQGRETQYF
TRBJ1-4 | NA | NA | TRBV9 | TGTGCCAGCAGCTCACAGGGTAACGAAAAACTGTTTTTT | CASSSQGNEKLFF
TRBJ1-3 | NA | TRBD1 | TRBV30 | TGTGCCTGGGGGACAGGGGTCGGAAACACCATATATTTT | CAWGTGVGNTIYF
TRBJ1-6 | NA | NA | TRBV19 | TGTGCCAGTAGTATAAGCGGATATTCACCCCTCCACTTT | CASSISGYSPLHF
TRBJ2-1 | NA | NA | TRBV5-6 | TGTGCCAGCAGCCCCCAACCGGTCGTCTACAATGAGCAGTTCTTC | CASSPQPVVYNEQFF
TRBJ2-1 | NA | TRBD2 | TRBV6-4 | TGTGCCAGTTCGGGACTAGCGGGGGGACGCTACAATGAGCAGTTCTTC | CASSGLAGGRYNEQFF
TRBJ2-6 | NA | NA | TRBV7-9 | TGTGCCAGCAGCTTAGACAGATCTGGGGCCAACGTCCTGACTTTC | CASSLDRSGANVLTF
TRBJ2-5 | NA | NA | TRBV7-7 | TGTGCTAGCAGCTTAGGCGGGACGGAGAAAGAGACCCAGTACTTC | CASSLGGTEKETQYF
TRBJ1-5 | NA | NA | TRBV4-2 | TGTGCCAGCAGCCCACAATGGGCAGGGAATCAGCCCCAGCATTTT | CASSPQWAGNQPQHF
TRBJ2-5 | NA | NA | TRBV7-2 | TGTGCCAGCAGCTCCGTGAAGCGGGAAGAGACCCAGTACTTC | CASSSVKREETQYF
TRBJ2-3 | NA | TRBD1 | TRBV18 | TGTGCCAGCTCACGGGGACAGGTGACAGATACGCAGTATTTT | CASSRGQVTDTQYF
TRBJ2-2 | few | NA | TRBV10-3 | TGTGCCATCAGTGATCAAACCGGGGAGCTGTTTTTT | CAISDQTGELFF
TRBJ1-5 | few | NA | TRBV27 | TGTGCCAGCTCTCGACGGGACTCAAGAACGCCCCAGCATTTT | CASSRRDSRTPQHF
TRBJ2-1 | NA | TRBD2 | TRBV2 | TGTGCCAGCAGTGTTGGACTAGCGGGCTACAATGAGCAGTTCTTC | CASSVGLAGYNEQFF
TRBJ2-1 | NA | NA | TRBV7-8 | TGTGCCAGCCGGGACTCCAGCTCCTACAATGAGCAGTTCTTC | CASRDSSSYNEQFF
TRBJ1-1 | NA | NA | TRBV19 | TGTGCCAGTAGTATAGGGGGGCTCGACACTGAAGCTTTCTTT | CASSIGGLDTEAFF
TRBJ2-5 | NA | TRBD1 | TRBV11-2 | TGTGCCAGCAGCCCCAAGACAGGGATCGGGGAGACCCAGTACTTC | CASSPKTGIGETQYF
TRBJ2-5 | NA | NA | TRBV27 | TGTGCCATCTTAGGGACTCCCGGGCGGCTTGGCTTTTCGGCCCAGTACTTC | CAILGTPGRLGFSAQYF
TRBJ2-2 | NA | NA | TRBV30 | TGTGCCTGGAGTGTTCTCAGCGGGGAGCTGTTTTTT | CAWSVLSGELFF
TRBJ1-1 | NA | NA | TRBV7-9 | TGTGCCAGCAGCTACTCAAGGGGCGACACTGAAGCTTTCTTT | CASSYSRGDTEAFF
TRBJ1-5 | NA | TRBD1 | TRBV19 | TGTGCCAGTAGTATGACAGGGGGCGCGGGGAGTCAGCCCCAGCATTTT | CASSMTGGAGSQPQHF
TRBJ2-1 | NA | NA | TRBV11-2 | TGTGCCAGCAGCTTGGCCAATGAGCAGTTCTTC | CASSLANEQFF
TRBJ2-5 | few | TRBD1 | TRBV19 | TGTGCCAGTAGTATAGGACAGGGCCAAGAGACCCAGTACTTC | CASSIGQGQETQYF
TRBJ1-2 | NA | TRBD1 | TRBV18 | TGTGCCAGCTCAAACGCCCAGGACAGGAATTTTAACTATGGCTACACCTTC | CASSNAQDRNFNYGYTF
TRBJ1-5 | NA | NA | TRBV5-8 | TGTGCCAGCATCACCGGGGGGACCGATTCCAATCAGCCCCAGCATTTT | CASITGGTDSNQPQHF
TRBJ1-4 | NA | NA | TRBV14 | TGTGCCAGCAGCCCTAGGGGCTTAGACGAAAAACTGTTTTTT | CASSPRGLDEKLFF